The T cell receptor beta chain described here comes from a study of T cell responses to AZD1222 COVID-19 vaccine. General study points: Spike-spanning, vaccine-associated CD4 TCRs were dominant at 160-218 and 743-854. The reported proportion of spike-specific TCRs targeting unmutated variant regions was nearly half.

Profiling relied on immunoSEQ multiplex PCR, and the TCRdb table lists in-frame clones only, not all of them. Of 200,000 or so clones in the sample, around 86% were seen once. As for this clone: Antigen specificity is unknown.

This CDR3 comprises 13 residues. V gave up 4 bases and J gave up 2 bases, with 6 bases separating them. CDR1 MNHEY and CDR2 SMNVEV come from the germline V gene (reference sequence). The clonotype was recovered from an adult in good health. This chain uses TRBV27 with TRBJ1-3; the D is unclear. The input for sequencing was peripheral blood, taken on day 0 of MenACWY control vaccination. The DNA of the CDR3 is TGTGCCAGCAGTTCCCCAGCTGGAAACACCATATATTTT. It is translated as CASSSPAGNTIYF.